This T cell receptor beta chain was obtained from a study of T cell changes during pregnancy in multiple sclerosis. This CDR3 is 13 amino acids long. The V and J ends lost 4 bases and 5 bases, in that order; junction bases with no gene match: 1. CDR1 is SSHAT, CDR2 FNYEAQ, per germline (reference sequence). Using immunoSEQ multiplex PCR, the repertoire was profiled, and TCRdb retains in-frame clones only, with some absent. The table has about 100,000 clones, over 75% seen once; the top ten hold roughly 0.77%. J is TRBJ2-5 and V is TRBV7-7; 10 bases align to TRBD1. This specimen was peripheral blood, taken in the second trimester of pregnancy. The sequence was obtained from a female donor in good health, enrolled as a control in a pregnancy study. The CDR3 reads CASSSGQGETQYF. The CDR3 nucleotides read TGTGCCAGCAGCTCGGGACAGGGGGAGACCCAGTACTTC. Looking up the rest from reference TRBV7-7 and TRBJ2-5 gives the full variable domain: GAGVSQSPRYKVTKRGQDVTLRCDPISSHATLYWYQQALGQGPEFLTYFNYEAQPDKSGLPSDRFSAERPEGSISTLTIQRTEQRDSAMYRCASSSGQGETQYFGPGTRLLVL.